This T cell receptor (beta chain) came from a study of T cell repertoires in cytomegalovirus infection. At the level of the study: Evidence of both CMV infection and a matching HLA type came from public TCR beta signatures.

TCRdb analysed the reads with MiXCR anew, one entry per CDR3 protein. The data contain about 450,000 distinct CDR3 sequences, about 33% of them singletons. About this clonotype itself: Its antigen remains unknown.

Regarding the study as a whole: HLA-C-restricted, CMV-specific TCR beta clonotypes were dominant ex vivo.

This CDR3 has 15 residues. Trimming took 6 bases from V and 6 from J; bases not matched to a gene: 11. Germline values: CDR1 SGHRS, CDR2 YFSETQ. The chain links TRBV5-1 to TRBJ1-2, with 10 nucleotides matching TRBD1. The sequence came from a human donor in good health (CMV status not recorded). Some clones in this sample may be carry-over from other donors' samples. Sequencing used PBMCs. The CDR3 is CASNRDRGSSDGYTF. In DNA form, the CDR3 reads TGCGCCAGCAACCGGGACAGGGGTTCTTCGGATGGCTACACCTTC.